These 17 T cell receptor beta chains were all obtained from the same sample, sequenced in a study of cytomegalovirus exposure and HLA in healthy donors. The PCR made use of 60 Vbeta and 13 Jbeta primers. Some clones are missing from TCRdb's copy, which holds only in-frame ones; the method was immunoSEQ multiplex PCR. Of about 180,000 clones detected, approximately 80% appear once; the ten largest clones hold about 2.2%. Sequenced input: PBMCs. All receptors derive from a woman in her 30s in good health and CMV-seronegative.

The V call is TRBV28, the J call TRBJ2-7; D unresolved. Trimming took 3 bases from V and 3 from J, leaving 6 bases between them. CDR1 and CDR2 from the germline V gene are MDHEN and SYDVKM. This CDR3 has 12 residues. The CDR3 sequence: CASSFTGYEQYF. The CDR3 DNA reads as TGTGCCAGCAGTTTTACGGGCTACGAGCAGTACTTC.

The chain joins TRBV7-2 to TRBJ2-3; 8 bases line up with TRBD2. V shed 5 bases, J shed 6 bases, and the junction held 7 bases outside the gene matches. In germline, CDR1 is SGHTA, CDR2 FQGNSA. The CDR3 totals 14 residues. The CDR3 DNA sequence: TGTGCCAGCAGCGACCCTAGCGGGCCCGATACGCAGTATTTT. The encoded protein is CASSDPSGPDTQYF.

This chain joins TRBV10-2 and TRBJ1-5; 9 bases are shared with TRBD1. The ends lost 5 bases at V and 1 base at J; junction bases unmatched: 9. The CDR3 loop spans 17 amino acids. Germline CDR1 WSHSY, CDR2 SAAADI. CDR3 sequence reads: CASSPGQGGISNQPQHF. CDR3 bases: TGCGCCAGCAGTCCGGGACAGGGAGGGATAAGCAATCAGCCCCAGCATTTT.

The gene calls are TRBV6-1 and TRBJ2-1; D call uncertain. Trimming left V 6 bases short and J 9 bases short, with 18 bases between. Germline-derived CDR1 and CDR2 are MNHNS and SASEGT. The CDR3 length is 14 residues. The CDR3 protein is CASSIPYRSAEQFF. The CDR3, as DNA: TGTGCCAGCAGCATCCCCTACCGGAGTGCTGAGCAGTTCTTC.

The chain joins TRBV4-1 to TRBJ2-7; TRBD1 agrees at 8 bases. J gave up 1 base and V 1 base, and 9 bases lay outside the gene matches. The CDR3 length is 17 residues. Germline lookup yields CDR1 MGHRA and CDR2 YSYEKL. The DNA for the CDR3 is TGCGCCAGCAGCCAAGGGCGCACCGGGACAGGTTCCTACGAGCAGTACTTC. It yields the protein CASSQGRTGTGSYEQYF.

This clone was seen a single time. The rearrangement uses TRBV10-1 and TRBJ2-1, with 9 bases fitting TRBD2. CDR1 WNHNN and CDR2 SYGVQD come from the germline V gene (reference sequence). This CDR3 has 16 residues. Unmatched junction bases numbered 10, after V lost 3 bases and J lost 7 bases. The CDR3 reads CASSEPGSGGQNEQFF. Here the CDR3 DNA reads TGCGCCAGCAGTGAACCCGGTAGCGGGGGCCAAAATGAGCAGTTCTTC.

This chain links TRBV27 with TRBJ1-1; a weak D match, TRBD1 (6 bases). The germline V gene has CDR1 MNHEY and CDR2 SMNVEV (reference sequence). The CDR3 runs to 14 residues. Trimming removed 6 bases at V and 4 bases at J, with 15 bases between. The CDR3 reads CASREQGLSTEAFF. Written as DNA, the CDR3 is TGTGCCAGCAGGGAACAGGGCTTAAGCACTGAAGCTTTCTTT.

The chain carries TRBV6-5 and TRBJ1-6; D remains ambiguous. V lost 2 bases to trimming and J lost 1 base, with 6 bases between them. Germline loops: CDR1 MNHEY, CDR2 SVGAGI. The CDR3 loop spans 15 amino acids. CDR3 coding DNA: TGTGCCAGCAGTTACGACTTTTCCTATAATTCACCCCTCCACTTT. Encoded protein: CASSYDFSYNSPLHF.

The chain employs TRBV7-9 and TRBJ1-2; unclear D gene. This CDR3 is built from 14 residues. V lost 1 base, J lost 7 bases, and 13 bases lay in between. Germline V gene sequence: CDR1 SEHNR, CDR2 FQNEAQ (reference sequence). CDR3 sequence: CASSLGGGLGGYTF. In DNA form, the CDR3 reads TGTGCCAGCAGCTTAGGCGGCGGCCTTGGTGGCTACACCTTC. Complete variable domain (other parts from reference TRBV7-9 and TRBJ1-2): DTGVSQNPRHKITKRGQNVTFRCDPISEHNRLYWYRQTLGQGPEFLTYFQNEAQLEKSRLLSDRFSAERPKGSFSTLEIQRTEQGDSAMYLCASSLGGGLGGYTFGSGTRLTVV.

This rearrangement joins TRBV5-1 to TRBJ1-1, with D maybe TRBD1 (6 bases). The CDR3 length is 16 residues. Germline V gives CDR1 SGHRS, CDR2 YFSETQ. V was pared by 0 bases and J by 0 bases, with 12 bases between. CDR3 nucleotide sequence: TGCGCCAGCAGCTTGGTGGGGGCGGGGGTGAACACTGAAGCTTTCTTT. Its translation: CASSLVGAGVNTEAFF.

This clone was detected only a few times. The chain links TRBV28 to TRBJ2-7; maybe TRBD1 (6 bases). Germline CDR1 MDHEN, CDR2 SYDVKM. CDR3 length: 12 amino acids. The V gene lost 8 bases and the J gene lost 2 bases, with 10 bases spanning the gap. In DNA, the CDR3 is TGTGCCAGCCTTGACAGGCCCTACGAGCAGTACTTC. Amino acid sequence: CASLDRPYEQYF.

The chain is built from TRBV6-1 and TRBJ1-1; 7 bases agree with TRBD1. CDR1 is MNHNS, CDR2 SASEGT, per germline. J was trimmed by 5 bases and V by 4 bases; bases with no gene match: 22. The CDR3 covers 19 residues. The CDR3 loop reads CASSGPQLGGLRAGTEAFF. For the CDR3, the DNA is TGTGCCAGCAGTGGACCCCAACTAGGGGGCCTTAGGGCAGGAACTGAAGCTTTCTTT.

The chain carries TRBV15 and TRBJ1-2; D uncertain. The ends were cut back, 4 bases at V and 0 bases at J, with 6 bases in the middle. The CDR3 spans 13 residues. Germline CDR1 reads LNHNV; CDR2 reads YYDKDF (reference sequence). The CDR3, as DNA: TGTGCCACCAGCATGGGCTCTAACTATGGCTACACCTTC. Translated: CATSMGSNYGYTF.

The chain links TRBV7-8 to TRBJ2-2; D is possibly TRBD2 (5 bases). This CDR3 has 16 amino acids. Germline CDR1 and CDR2: SGHVS and FQNEAQ. The V and J ends lost 1 base and 6 bases respectively, with 15 bases between them. CDR3 sequence reads: CASSLGTRSPAGELFF. In DNA form, the CDR3 reads TGTGCCAGCAGCTTAGGCACTAGGAGTCCCGCCGGGGAGCTGTTTTTT. The full variable domain, completed using reference TRBV7-8 and TRBJ2-2, is GAGVSQSPRYKVAKRGQDVALRCDPISGHVSLFWYQQALGQGPEFLTYFQNEAQLDKSGLPSDRFFAERPEGSVSTLKIQRTQQEDSAVYLCASSLGTRSPAGELFFGEGSRLTVL.

V usage is TRBV5-4 and J usage is TRBJ1-4; D possibly corresponds to TRBD1 (5 bases). CDR1 is SGHNT and CDR2 is YYREEE in the germline V gene (reference sequence). The ends were cut back, 4 bases at V and 6 bases at J, with 13 bases in the middle. This CDR3 has 14 amino acids. The CDR3 DNA is TGTGCCAGCAGCCGGTGGGGGGTGTATGAAAAACTGTTTTTT. This sequence encodes CASSRWGVYEKLFF.

This clone was counted between two and nine times. V is TRBV28 and J is TRBJ2-2; 11 positions agree with TRBD2. From germline, CDR1 is MDHEN and CDR2 SYDVKM. V dropped 6 bases and J dropped 4; count of bases not matched to a gene: 7. CDR3 length: 16 amino acids. This chain's CDR3 is CASRSSGRAGTGELFF. CDR3 nucleotides: TGTGCCAGCAGAAGTAGCGGGAGGGCCGGCACCGGGGAGCTGTTTTTT.

This chain joins TRBV29-1 and TRBJ2-7, with D possibly TRBD1 on 5 matching bases. In germline, CDR1 is SQVTM, CDR2 ANQGSEA. CDR3 size: 14 residues. V was trimmed by 1 base and J by 2 bases, leaving 12 bases between them. CDR3 nucleotide sequence: TGCAGCGTTGAAGGGTCAGGGTTGCCCTACGAGCAGTACTTC. It encodes CSVEGSGLPYEQYF.